This T cell receptor (beta chain) was sequenced during a study of cytotoxic CD8 clonotypes in ibrutinib-treated CLL. Clones were sequenced by immunoSEQ multiplex PCR, and TCRdb holds only the in-frame ones, with some missing. The data show around 300,000 clones, 70% to 80% seen once. The CDR3 length is 13 residues. Trimming cost V 2 bases and J 9 bases, with 13 bases left between them. Germline V gene lookup returns CDR1 MNHEY and CDR2 SMNVEV (reference sequence). Sample: PBMCs, taken before ibrutinib treatment. The TCR originated in a human donor with chronic lymphocytic leukemia. The chain carries TRBV27 and TRBJ1-1, with D possibly being TRBD1 (6 bases). For the CDR3, the DNA is TGTGCCAGCAGTTTAGCGGGGGGCAGAAAAGCTTTCTTT. This translates into CASSLAGGRKAFF.